This T cell receptor beta chain was captured by sequencing in a study of cytomegalovirus exposure and HLA in healthy donors. V dropped 4 bases and J dropped 2 bases, with 6 bases sitting between them. The germline CDR1 and CDR2 sequences are SNHLY and FYNNEI. CDR3 size: 14 residues. A multiplex PCR was run with 60 Vbeta primers and 13 Jbeta primers. The repertoire was sequenced with immunoSEQ multiplex PCR; TCRdb's copy has only in-frame clones and lacks some. The table records approximately 140,000 clones, about 80% of them present only once. The sequence came from a boy aged 2-9 years in good health and CMV-seronegative. This chain connects TRBV2 to TRBJ2-6; tentative D call: TRBD2 (5 bases). The sequenced sample was PBMCs. Here the CDR3 DNA reads TGTGCCAGCAGTGGGACTCCTGGGGCCAACGTCCTGACTTTC. Amino acid sequence: CASSGTPGANVLTF.